The 25 T cell receptor beta chains below were found in one sample sequenced in a study of cytomegalovirus exposure and HLA in healthy donors. PCR employed 60 Vbeta and 13 Jbeta primers. Libraries were prepared by immunoSEQ multiplex PCR; TCRdb keeps only in-frame clonotypes and omits some of them. The repertoire has more than 85,000 clones, more than 60% of them found once; the top ten carry around 2%. Sample: PBMCs. The receptors here all came from a boy younger than 18 in good health and CMV-seronegative.

The gene calls are TRBV18 and TRBJ2-1, with a possible D match to TRBD1 (6 bases). This CDR3 has 14 amino acids. Trimming removed 6 bases at V and 4 bases at J, with 13 bases between. The V gene's germline CDR1 is KGHSH and CDR2 LQKENI. The CDR3 nucleotides read TGTGCCAGCTCCCTAAGACAGGATTACAATGAGCAGTTCTTC. It is translated as CASSLRQDYNEQFF.

This clone came up once. The chain recombines TRBV30 with TRBJ1-6, with D tentatively TRBD1 (6 bases). CDR3 size: 14 residues. Trimming took off 0 bases at V and 11 bases at J, with 14 bases between the two ends. Germline CDR1 is GTSNPN and CDR2 is SVGIG (reference sequence). The CDR3 loop is CAWSVSRGWPPLHF. The CDR3 region has the DNA TGTGCCTGGAGTGTATCCAGGGGCTGGCCACCCCTCCACTTT. Drawing the rest from reference TRBV30 and TRBJ1-6, the complete variable domain is SQTIHQWPATLVQPVGSPLSLECTVEGTSNPNLYWYRQAAGRGLQLLFYSVGIGQISSEVPQNLSASRPQDRQFILSSKKLLLSDSGFYLCAWSVSRGWPPLHFGNGTRLTVT.

The V and J genes are TRBV28 and TRBJ2-3, with a possible D match to TRBD1 (5 bases). The germline V and J ends were trimmed by 6 bases and 2 bases, with 12 bases remaining between them. This CDR3 comprises 14 residues. Per germline, CDR1 MDHEN and CDR2 SYDVKM. The CDR3 region has the DNA TGTGCCAGCAGACTTGACAGAAACACAGATACGCAGTATTTT. This encodes CASRLDRNTDTQYF.

This rearrangement joins TRBV19 to TRBJ1-1; no reliable D call. Germline loops: CDR1 LNHDA, CDR2 SQIVND (reference sequence). V was cut by 4 bases and J by 8 bases, with 8 bases left in between. This CDR3 region has 11 residues. CDR3 in amino acids: CASSTQVEAFF. For the CDR3, the DNA is TGTGCCAGTAGTACCCAGGTGGAAGCTTTCTTT.

The rearrangement uses TRBV28 and TRBJ1-6; perhaps TRBD1 as D (5 bases). Trimming took off 6 bases at V and 7 bases at J, with 16 bases between the two ends. Germline V gene data show CDR1 as MDHEN and CDR2 as SYDVKM. This CDR3 comprises 15 residues. Written as DNA, the CDR3 is TGTGCCAGCAGACCGACAGTGCGACGAAATTCACCCCTCCACTTT. It encodes CASRPTVRRNSPLHF.

The genes are TRBV19 and TRBJ1-5; 11 bases map to TRBD1. J gave up 5 bases and V 11 bases, and 5 bases lay outside the gene matches. The CDR3 loop spans 13 amino acids. Germline V gives CDR1 LNHDA, CDR2 SQIVND (reference sequence). For the CDR3, the DNA is TGTGCCGCGGGGACAGGGGGTTATCAGCCCCAGCATTTT. Protein product: CAAGTGGYQPQHF.

The rearrangement joins TRBV5-1 to TRBJ2-7, with D possibly matching TRBD2 (6 bases). The V end was cut by 0 bases, the J end by 6 bases, with 13 bases between. The CDR3 totals 14 residues. CDR1 and CDR2 from the germline V gene are SGHRS and YFSETQ. CDR3 sequence reads: CASSLELAVTEQYF. The DNA of the CDR3 is TGCGCCAGCAGCTTGGAGTTAGCGGTAACCGAGCAGTACTTC.

The rearrangement uses TRBV25-1 and TRBJ1-6; D is undetermined. The CDR3 extends over 14 amino acids. With 0 bases removed from V and 6 bases from J, the gap between germline ends came to 6 bases. The germline V gene has CDR1 MGHDK and CDR2 SYGVNS. The CDR3 coding sequence is TGTGCCAGCAGTGAATATGAGCTTAATTCACCCCTCCACTTT. It yields the protein CASSEYELNSPLHF. Drawing the rest from reference TRBV25-1 and TRBJ1-6, the complete variable domain is EADIYQTPRYLVIGTGKKITLECSQTMGHDKMYWYQQDPGMELHLIHYSYGVNSTEKGDLSSESTVSRIRTEHFPLTLESARPSHTSQYLCASSEYELNSPLHFGNGTRLTVT.

J is TRBJ1-4 and V is TRBV29-1; D is undetermined. The V and J ends lost 6 bases and 3 bases respectively, with 11 bases between them. Germline lookup yields CDR1 SQVTM and CDR2 ANQGSEA. This CDR3 contains 13 residues. This chain's CDR3 is CSVNRPPNEKLFF. CDR3 DNA sequence: TGCAGCGTGAACAGACCCCCTAATGAAAAACTGTTTTTT.

This chain's CDR3 is CSVLGEDYGYTF. CDR3 in DNA: TGCAGCGTTTTGGGAGAGGACTATGGCTACACCTTC. This sequence joins TRBV29-1 and TRBJ1-2; no firm D call. The CDR3 spans 12 residues. CDR1 and CDR2 from the germline V gene are SQVTM and ANQGSEA. The V end was cut by 5 bases, the J end by 3 bases, with 10 bases between.

The chain is built from TRBV28 and TRBJ1-5; no firm D call. Germline V gene data show CDR1 as MDHEN and CDR2 as SYDVKM. The CDR3 totals 12 residues. V dropped 6 bases and J dropped 6 bases, with 9 bases sitting between them. The CDR3 is CASRDGSQPQHF. The CDR3 DNA reads TGTGCCAGCAGGGACGGGAGTCAGCCCCAGCATTTT.

V and J are TRBV5-1 and TRBJ2-7, with D perhaps matching TRBD1 (6 bases). There are 15 residues in the CDR3. Germline lookup yields CDR1 SGHRS and CDR2 YFSETQ. Trimming took off 0 bases at V and 1 base at J, with 11 bases between the two ends. The CDR3 nucleotides read TGCGCCAGCAGCTTGGCCGCAGGGGTATCCTACGAGCAGTACTTC. Protein product: CASSLAAGVSYEQYF.

The chain couples TRBV28 to TRBJ2-3, with TRBD2 matching 7 bases. The CDR3 spans 16 residues. Unmatched junction bases numbered 11, after V lost 6 bases and J lost 2 bases. The germline gives CDR1 MDHEN, CDR2 SYDVKM. In nucleotides, the CDR3 is TGTGCCAGCAGCCCCCGGGGAGGGAGATACACAGATACGCAGTATTTT. Translated: CASSPRGGRYTDTQYF.

The J gene is TRBJ2-1, the V gene TRBV14; 7 nucleotides agree with TRBD2. The CDR3 is made up of 14 amino acids. The V and J ends lost 3 bases and 6 bases, in that order; junction bases with no gene match: 5. Germline V gives CDR1 SGHDN, CDR2 FVKESK. CDR3 residues: CASSHRDYLNEQFF. The CDR3, as DNA: TGTGCCAGCAGCCACCGGGACTACCTCAATGAGCAGTTCTTC.

The chain carries TRBV29-1 and TRBJ2-5; TRBD2 is a possible D gene (5 bases). V lost 4 bases to trimming and J lost 4 bases, with 16 bases between them. Per germline, CDR1 SQVTM and CDR2 ANQGSEA. This CDR3 has 14 residues. In nucleotides, the CDR3 is TGCAGCGTTGTAGGAAGTCGAGGGAGAGAGACCCAGTACTTC. Protein sequence: CSVVGSRGRETQYF.

The genes are TRBV5-1 and TRBJ2-1, with a possible D match to TRBD1 (6 bases). CDR3 length: 15 amino acids. CDR1 is SGHRS, CDR2 YFSETQ, per germline. V gave up 1 base and J gave up 8 bases, with 16 bases separating them. CDR3 nucleotides: TGCGCCAGCAGCTTGAGGCTACAGGGTTTAGATGAGCAGTTCTTC. It encodes CASSLRLQGLDEQFF. Using reference TRBV5-1 and TRBJ2-1 for the parts outside the CDR3, the full variable domain is KAGVTQTPRYLIKTRGQQVTLSCSPISGHRSVSWYQQTPGQGLQFLFEYFSETQRNKGNFPGRFSGRQFSNSRSEMNVSTLELGDSALYLCASSLRLQGLDEQFFGPGTRLTVL.

V gene TRBV5-7 combines with J gene TRBJ2-7; 7 nucleotides line up with TRBD1. TRBV5-7 is assigned to the ORF class and has an uncertain function. The CDR3 consists of 16 residues. Unmatched junction bases numbered 8, after V lost 0 bases and J lost 2 bases. The CDR3 protein is CASSLAVGTEPYEQYF. CDR3 nucleotide sequence: TGTGCCAGCAGCTTGGCGGTAGGGACAGAACCCTACGAGCAGTACTTC.

V usage is TRBV6-5 and J usage is TRBJ2-7; D possibly corresponds to TRBD2 (7 bases). The CDR3 contains 13 residues. Trimming took off 2 bases at V and 5 bases at J, with 10 bases between the two ends. CDR1 MNHEY and CDR2 SVGAGI come from the germline V gene. DNA of the CDR3: TGTGCCAGCAGTTACGGGGGGGCTAACGAGCAGTACTTC. Translating gives CASSYGGANEQYF.

The J gene is TRBJ2-7, the V gene TRBV4-2, with 11 bases identical to TRBD1. The CDR3 loop spans 16 amino acids. Germline values: CDR1 LGHNA, CDR2 YNFKEQ. With 1 base clipped from V and 5 bases from J, the junction kept 7 bases outside the gene matches. CDR3 amino acids: CASSQVGTGGLDEQYF. As DNA, the CDR3 is TGTGCCAGCAGCCAAGTGGGGACAGGGGGTCTCGACGAGCAGTACTTC.

In DNA form, the CDR3 reads TGTGCCAGCAGCCGAGCCAGGGGACAAAAGTTTGGGGCTCAGCCCCAGCATTTT. Amino acid sequence: CASSRARGQKFGAQPQHF. V and J are TRBV28 and TRBJ1-5; TRBD1 might be the D (6 bases). The CDR3 covers 18 residues. From germline, CDR1 is MDHEN and CDR2 SYDVKM. The V and J ends lost 6 bases and 6 bases respectively, with 27 bases between them.

V gene TRBV30 combines with J gene TRBJ1-1, with 9 nucleotides matching TRBD1. V gave up 0 bases and J gave up 6 bases; unmatched junction bases: 2. The CDR3 is 13 residues long. Germline assignment: CDR1 GTSNPN and CDR2 SVGIG (reference sequence). The CDR3: CAWSVQGAAEAFF. For the CDR3, the DNA is TGTGCCTGGAGTGTACAGGGGGCTGCTGAAGCTTTCTTT.

The chain links TRBV4-3 to TRBJ2-7; tentatively, D is TRBD1 (6 bases). Per the germline V gene, CDR1 is LGHNA and CDR2 is YSLEER. CDR3 length equals 16 residues. V was shortened by 3 bases and J by 2 bases, with 17 bases between the two germline ends. CDR3 bases: TGCGCCAGCAGCCATCTCCAGGGGTTGCCTACCTACGAGCAGTACTTC. Protein: CASSHLQGLPTYEQYF.

The rearrangement links TRBV7-2 to TRBJ1-2; D remains ambiguous. The CDR3 consists of 12 residues. Trimming took 2 bases from V and 7 from J, leaving 8 bases between them. Looked up from germline, CDR1 is SGHTA and CDR2 is FQGNSA. CDR3 sequence (DNA): TGTGCCAGCAGCTTAAGCCCTAGTGGCTACACCTTC. Translation gives CASSLSPSGYTF.

The rearrangement joins TRBV5-6 to TRBJ2-7; possibly TRBD1 for D (5 bases). V shed 4 bases and J shed 4 bases, with 15 bases lying between them. CDR1 SGHDT and CDR2 YYEEEE come from the germline V gene. CDR3 length: 14 amino acids. The CDR3 is CASSLAAGWYEQYF. CDR3 nucleotide sequence: TGTGCCAGCAGCCTGGCAGCAGGGTGGTACGAGCAGTACTTC.

This sequence joins TRBV9 and TRBJ2-5, with D possibly TRBD1 on 6 matching bases. CDR1 SGDLS and CDR2 YYNGEE come from the germline V gene. Trimming left V 1 base short and J 1 base short, with 8 bases between. This CDR3 has 14 amino acids. The CDR3 DNA sequence: TGTGCCAGCAGCGTAACAGGGTTCCAAGAGACCCAGTACTTC. Translating it yields CASSVTGFQETQYF.